These T cell receptor beta chains were read from a single sample in a study of blood T cell repertoires in COVID-19. TCRdb's copy holds only in-frame clones and misses some; the assay was immunoSEQ multiplex PCR. The table shows 250,000 to 350,000 clones, with 87% occurring only once. What was sequenced was peripheral blood. These receptors were taken from a woman aged 50 to 65 who had recovered from COVID-19. Both conserved end residues are part of each CDR3. D genes are given only for firm matches. Size tells how often a clone was seen (once, few, many) or the class of an expanded clone, and some rows leave it out.

D: TRBD2; V: TRBV12-3/TRBV12-4; size: -; J: TRBJ2-1; CDR3: CASTPPRGDEQFF; DNA: TGTGCCAGCACCCCGCCCCGGGGGGATGAGCAGTTCTTC
D: TRBD1; V: TRBV5-1; size: -; J: TRBJ2-2; CDR3: CASSSGTGNTGELFF; DNA: TGCGCCAGCAGCTCCGGGACAGGGAACACCGGGGAGCTGTTTTTT
D: -; V: TRBV4-3; size: few; J: TRBJ2-1; CDR3: CASSLSGGPGNEQFF; DNA: TGCGCCAGCAGCCTCTCCGGGGGGCCGGGCAATGAGCAGTTCTTC
D: -; V: TRBV3-1/TRBV3-2; size: -; J: TRBJ2-7; CDR3: CASSPHISYEQYF; DNA: TGTGCCAGCAGCCCTCACATCTCCTACGAGCAGTACTTC
D: TRBD2; V: TRBV11-3; size: -; J: TRBJ2-1; CDR3: CASSLGDTSEEQFF; DNA: TGTGCCAGCAGCTTAGGGGATACTAGCGAAGAGCAGTTCTTC
D: TRBD2; V: TRBV29-1; size: few; J: TRBJ2-7; CDR3: CSVVPGGGIYEQYF; DNA: TGCAGCGTTGTGCCGGGAGGTGGCATTTACGAGCAGTACTTC
D: TRBD1; V: TRBV7-9; size: -; J: TRBJ1-2; CDR3: CAGGGQKNYGYTF; DNA: TGTGCCGGTGGGGGACAGAAGAACTATGGCTACACCTTC
D: TRBD1; V: TRBV7-2; size: -; J: TRBJ1-1; CDR3: CASSPMGQGNTEAFF; DNA: TGTGCCAGCAGCCCAATGGGACAGGGGAACACTGAAGCTTTCTTT
D: -; V: TRBV6-6; size: -; J: TRBJ1-1; CDR3: CAVGGGLEAFF; DNA: TGTGCCGTAGGGGGGGGGTTAGAAGCTTTCTTT
D: -; V: TRBV5-3; size: few; J: TRBJ2-5; CDR3: CARSTPSGVGETQYF; DNA: TGTGCCAGAAGCACCCCCAGCGGAGTGGGCGAGACCCAGTACTTC
D: -; V: TRBV7-9; size: -; J: TRBJ2-3; CDR3: CASFSLPGPDTQYF; DNA: TGTGCCAGCTTTTCGCTCCCAGGCCCAGATACGCAGTATTTT
D: -; V: TRBV5-6; size: -; J: TRBJ2-5; CDR3: CASSYVAERETQYF; DNA: TGTGCCAGCAGCTATGTAGCGGAGCGGGAGACCCAGTACTTC
D: -; V: TRBV28; size: -; J: TRBJ1-5; CDR3: CASSLSGVSNQPQHF; DNA: TGTGCCAGCAGTTTGTCAGGGGTTAGCAATCAGCCCCAGCATTTT
D: -; V: TRBV30; size: -; J: TRBJ2-5; CDR3: CAWSWASQETQYF; DNA: TGTGCCTGGAGTTGGGCTTCCCAAGAGACCCAGTACTTC
D: TRBD1; V: TRBV27; size: -; J: TRBJ2-1; CDR3: CASTGTGWEQFF; DNA: TGTGCCAGTACCGGGACAGGGTGGGAGCAGTTCTTC
D: TRBD1; V: TRBV29-1; size: once; J: TRBJ2-7; CDR3: CSVVVGTGTHEQYF; DNA: TGCAGCGTTGTTGTAGGGACAGGGACCCACGAGCAGTACTTC
D: -; V: TRBV4-1; size: -; J: TRBJ1-2; CDR3: CASSQNFPLRDKHGYTF; DNA: TGCGCCAGCAGCCAGAATTTCCCTCTCCGGGATAAACATGGCTACACCTTC
D: TRBD2; V: TRBV7-2; size: -; J: TRBJ2-5; CDR3: CASSLGGGPGVETQYF; DNA: TGTGCCAGCAGCTTGGGGGGAGGGCCGGGTGTTGAGACCCAGTACTTC
D: TRBD2; V: TRBV27; size: -; J: TRBJ2-5; CDR3: CASSLQRGAGTQYF; DNA: TGTGCCAGCAGTCTCCAGCGGGGGGCGGGGACCCAGTACTTC
D: -; V: TRBV4-1; size: -; J: TRBJ1-2; CDR3: CASSQGRGWDVGGYGYTF; DNA: TGCGCCAGCAGCCAGGGGAGGGGATGGGACGTAGGCGGGTATGGCTACACCTTC
D: TRBD1; V: TRBV5-1; size: -; J: TRBJ1-1; CDR3: CASSLVTVRGDEAFF; DNA: TGCGCCAGCAGCTTGGTAACGGTCAGGGGGGATGAAGCTTTCTTT
D: -; V: TRBV27; size: few; J: TRBJ1-1; CDR3: CASSSFLRGNTEAFF; DNA: TGTGCCAGCAGTTCTTTCCTCCGGGGGAACACTGAAGCTTTCTTT
D: -; V: TRBV7-9; size: -; J: TRBJ1-1; CDR3: CASSPGLLTEAFF; DNA: TGTGCCAGCAGCCCAGGACTGCTCACTGAAGCTTTCTTT
D: TRBD2; V: TRBV4-3; size: -; J: TRBJ2-7; CDR3: CASSVSGVHEQYF; DNA: TGCGCCAGCAGCGTTAGCGGGGTACACGAGCAGTACTTC
D: -; V: TRBV5-6; size: -; J: TRBJ2-1; CDR3: CASSLDGSRFF; DNA: TGTGCCAGCAGCTTGGACGGGAGTCGGTTCTTC
D: TRBD2; V: TRBV7-2; size: -; J: TRBJ2-5; CDR3: CATEPGGSQETQYF; DNA: TGTGCCACCGAACCGGGGGGGTCACAAGAGACCCAGTACTTC
D: -; V: TRBV7-3; size: -; J: TRBJ1-6; CDR3: CASSLNGHTVGSPLHF; DNA: TGTGCCAGCAGCTTAAACGGACATACCGTGGGATCACCCCTCCACTTT
D: -; V: TRBV7-2; size: -; J: TRBJ1-2; CDR3: CASSPRRVTGVNYGYTF; DNA: TGTGCCAGCAGCCCCCGCCGCGTAACGGGTGTGAACTATGGCTACACCTTC
D: TRBD1; V: TRBV19; size: -; J: TRBJ1-2; CDR3: CASRGTWTGGQRGYTF; DNA: TGTGCCAGCCGAGGGACCTGGACAGGGGGACAAAGGGGCTACACCTTC
D: -; V: TRBV11-2; size: -; J: TRBJ1-1; CDR3: CASSLYRQGEAFF; DNA: TGTGCCAGCAGCTTATATCGGCAGGGTGAGGCTTTCTTT
D: TRBD1; V: TRBV4-2; size: -; J: TRBJ1-1; CDR3: CASSQAGQGVTEAFF; DNA: TGTGCCAGCAGCCAAGCGGGACAGGGGGTCACTGAAGCTTTCTTT
D: -; V: TRBV19; size: once; J: TRBJ1-1; CDR3: CASSILGQANTEAFF; DNA: TGTGCCAGTAGTATACTCGGACAAGCGAACACTGAAGCTTTCTTT
D: TRBD2; V: TRBV6-2/TRBV6-3; size: -; J: TRBJ2-7; CDR3: CASSLIPGLAPWGEQYF; DNA: TGTGCCAGCAGTCTTATCCCGGGACTAGCGCCGTGGGGCGAGCAGTACTTC
D: -; V: TRBV27; size: once; J: TRBJ2-1; CDR3: CASSLIGNEQFF; DNA: TGTGCCAGCAGTTTAATCGGCAATGAGCAGTTCTTC
D: -; V: TRBV6-4; size: -; J: TRBJ2-1; CDR3: CASSDFSASYNEQFF; DNA: TGTGCCAGCAGTGACTTCAGCGCATCCTACAATGAGCAGTTCTTC
D: TRBD1; V: TRBV19; size: -; J: TRBJ1-6; CDR3: CASSLPTGTDYGPLHF; DNA: TGTGCCAGTAGCCTTCCTACCGGGACAGATTATGGACCCCTCCACTTT
D: -; V: TRBV7-6; size: -; J: TRBJ2-1; CDR3: CASSSQVPISYNEQFF; DNA: TGTGCCAGCAGCTCTCAGGTGCCCATCTCCTACAATGAGCAGTTCTTC
D: -; V: TRBV6-5; size: -; J: TRBJ1-5; CDR3: CASTFSGFGQPQHF; DNA: TGTGCCAGCACCTTTTCAGGGTTCGGTCAGCCCCAGCATTTT
D: -; V: TRBV6-5; size: -; J: TRBJ1-2; CDR3: CASSYATVRGYTF; DNA: TGTGCCAGCAGTTACGCGACTGTCCGGGGCTACACCTTC
D: TRBD2; V: TRBV29-1; size: -; J: TRBJ2-3; CDR3: CSVGLAGGDTQYF; DNA: TGCAGCGTCGGACTAGCGGGGGGGGATACGCAGTATTTT
D: -; V: TRBV6-5; size: -; J: TRBJ2-5; CDR3: CASSYRQGSQYF; DNA: TGTGCCAGCAGTTACCGTCAGGGATCCCAGTACTTC
D: -; V: TRBV27; size: -; J: TRBJ1-6; CDR3: CASSLSRGPLHF; DNA: TGTGCCAGCAGTTTAAGTCGGGGACCCCTCCACTTT
D: -; V: TRBV7-3; size: -; J: TRBJ1-1; CDR3: CASSLLGGNTEAFF; DNA: TGTGCCAGCAGCTTATTGGGAGGGAACACTGAAGCTTTCTTT
D: -; V: TRBV5-4; size: -; J: TRBJ1-1; CDR3: CASSLDRATAFF; DNA: TGTGCCAGCAGCTTGGACAGGGCCACAGCTTTCTTT
D: -; V: TRBV29-1; size: -; J: TRBJ2-5; CDR3: CSSVQGETQYF; DNA: TGCAGCTCCGTTCAGGGGGAGACCCAGTACTTC
D: TRBD1; V: TRBV5-4; size: -; J: TRBJ2-7; CDR3: CASSLDRAYEQYF; DNA: TGTGCCAGCAGCTTAGACAGGGCCTACGAGCAGTACTTC
D: TRBD2; V: TRBV12-3/TRBV12-4; size: -; J: TRBJ2-5; CDR3: CASSRGGGETQYF; DNA: TGTGCCAGCAGCCGGGGGGGAGGGGAGACCCAGTACTTC
D: -; V: TRBV30; size: -; J: TRBJ2-7; CDR3: CAWSVGPYEQYF; DNA: TGTGCCTGGAGTGTTGGCCCCTACGAGCAGTACTTC
D: -; V: TRBV3-1/TRBV3-2; size: -; J: TRBJ2-3; CDR3: CASSQGQFTDTQYF; DNA: TGTGCCAGCAGCCAAGGTCAGTTCACAGATACGCAGTATTTT
D: TRBD2; V: TRBV28; size: -; J: TRBJ2-5; CDR3: CASSLRLAGQETQYF; DNA: TGTGCCAGCAGTTTAAGGCTAGCGGGACAGGAGACCCAGTACTTC
D: -; V: TRBV24-1; size: -; J: TRBJ2-7; CDR3: CATAPGGPGRGDEQYF; DNA: TGTGCCACGGCCCCAGGGGGGCCCGGTCGGGGTGACGAGCAGTACTTC
D: -; V: TRBV30; size: once; J: TRBJ2-1; CDR3: CAWSVPGRYEQFF; DNA: TGTGCCTGGAGTGTACCGGGGAGGTACGAGCAGTTCTTC
D: -; V: TRBV9; size: -; J: TRBJ2-5; CDR3: CASSSHLRETQYF; DNA: TGTGCCAGCAGCTCCCATCTCAGGGAGACCCAGTACTTC
D: -; V: TRBV7-6; size: -; J: TRBJ2-2; CDR3: CASSLEMTIATGELFF; DNA: TGTGCCAGCAGCCTAGAAATGACGATAGCTACCGGGGAGCTGTTTTTT
D: -; V: TRBV9; size: -; J: TRBJ1-6; CDR3: CASSVGQKNSPLHF; DNA: TGTGCCAGCAGCGTAGGACAGAAGAATTCACCCCTCCACTTT